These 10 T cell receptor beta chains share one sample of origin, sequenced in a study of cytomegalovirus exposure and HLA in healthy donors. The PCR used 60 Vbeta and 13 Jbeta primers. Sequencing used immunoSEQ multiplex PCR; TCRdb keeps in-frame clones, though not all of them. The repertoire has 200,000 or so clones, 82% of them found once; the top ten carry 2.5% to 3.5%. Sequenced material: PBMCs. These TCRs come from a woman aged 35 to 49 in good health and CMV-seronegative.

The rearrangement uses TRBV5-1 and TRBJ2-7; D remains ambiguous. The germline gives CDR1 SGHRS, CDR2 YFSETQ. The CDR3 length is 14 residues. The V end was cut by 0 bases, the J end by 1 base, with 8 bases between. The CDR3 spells CASSLATVSYEQYF. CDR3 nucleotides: TGCGCCAGCAGCTTGGCGACTGTTTCCTACGAGCAGTACTTC.

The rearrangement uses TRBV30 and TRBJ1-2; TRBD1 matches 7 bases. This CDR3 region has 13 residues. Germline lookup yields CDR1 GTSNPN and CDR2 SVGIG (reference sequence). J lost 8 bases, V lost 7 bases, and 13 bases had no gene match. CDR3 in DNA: TGTGCCTCTGGGGGGAAGGGGGCTGGAGGCTACACCTTC. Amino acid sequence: CASGGKGAGGYTF. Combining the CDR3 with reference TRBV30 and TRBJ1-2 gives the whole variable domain SQTIHQWPATLVQPVGSPLSLECTVEGTSNPNLYWYRQAAGRGLQLLFYSVGIGQISSEVPQNLSASRPQDRQFILSSKKLLLSDSGFYLCASGGKGAGGYTFGSGTRLTVV.

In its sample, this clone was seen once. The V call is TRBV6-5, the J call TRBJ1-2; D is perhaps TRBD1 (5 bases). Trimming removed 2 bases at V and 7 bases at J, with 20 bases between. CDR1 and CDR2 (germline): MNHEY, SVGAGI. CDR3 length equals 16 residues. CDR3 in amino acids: CASSYLFGGGSGGYTF. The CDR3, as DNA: TGTGCCAGCAGTTACCTTTTCGGCGGGGGTAGTGGTGGCTACACCTTC.

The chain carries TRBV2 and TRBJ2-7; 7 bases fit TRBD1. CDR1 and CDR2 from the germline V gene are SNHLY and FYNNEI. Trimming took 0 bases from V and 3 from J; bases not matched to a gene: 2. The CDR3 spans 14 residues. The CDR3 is CASSEAAGGYEQYF. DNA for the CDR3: TGTGCCAGCAGTGAAGCGGCAGGGGGCTACGAGCAGTACTTC.

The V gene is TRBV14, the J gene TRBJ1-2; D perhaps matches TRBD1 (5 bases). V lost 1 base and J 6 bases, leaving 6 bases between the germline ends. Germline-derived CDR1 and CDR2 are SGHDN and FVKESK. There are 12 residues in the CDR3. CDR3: CASSQGGHGYTF. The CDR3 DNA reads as TGTGCCAGCAGCCAAGGGGGCCATGGCTACACCTTC. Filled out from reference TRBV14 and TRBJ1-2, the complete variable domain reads EAGVTQFPSHSVIEKGQTVTLRCDPISGHDNLYWYRRVMGKEIKFLLHFVKESKQDESGMPNNRFLAERTGGTYSTLKVQPAELEDSGVYFCASSQGGHGYTFGSGTRLTVV.

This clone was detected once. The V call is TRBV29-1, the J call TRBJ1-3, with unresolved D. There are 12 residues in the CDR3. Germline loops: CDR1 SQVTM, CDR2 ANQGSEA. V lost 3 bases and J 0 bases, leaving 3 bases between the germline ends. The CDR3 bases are TGCAGCGTTGAGAGCTCTGGAAACACCATATATTTT. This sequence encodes CSVESSGNTIYF.

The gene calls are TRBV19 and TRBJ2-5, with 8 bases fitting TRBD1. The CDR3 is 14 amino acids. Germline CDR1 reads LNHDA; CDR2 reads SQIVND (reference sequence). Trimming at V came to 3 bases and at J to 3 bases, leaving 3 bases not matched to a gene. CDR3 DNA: TGTGCCAGTAGTATTTACAGGGGGGAAGAGACCCAGTACTTC. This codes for CASSIYRGEETQYF.

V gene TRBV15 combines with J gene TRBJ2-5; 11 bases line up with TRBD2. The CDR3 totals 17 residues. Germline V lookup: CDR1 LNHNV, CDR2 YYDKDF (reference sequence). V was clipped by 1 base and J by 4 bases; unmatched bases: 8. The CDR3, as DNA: TGTGCCACCAGCAGAGGCACTAGCGGGAGAGGACGAGAGACCCAGTACTTC. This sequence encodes CATSRGTSGRGRETQYF.

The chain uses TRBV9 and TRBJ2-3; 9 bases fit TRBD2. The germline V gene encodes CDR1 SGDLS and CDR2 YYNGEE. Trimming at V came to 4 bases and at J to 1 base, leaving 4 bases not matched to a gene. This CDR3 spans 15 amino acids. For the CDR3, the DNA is TGTGCCAGCAGCAATAGCGGGAGAGGCACAGATACGCAGTATTTT. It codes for CASSNSGRGTDTQYF.

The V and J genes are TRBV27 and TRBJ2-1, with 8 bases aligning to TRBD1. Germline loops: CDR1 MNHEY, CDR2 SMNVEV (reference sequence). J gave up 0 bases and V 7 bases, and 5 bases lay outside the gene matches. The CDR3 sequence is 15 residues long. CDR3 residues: CASKLQGDSYNEQFF. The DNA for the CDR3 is TGTGCCAGCAAACTACAGGGGGACTCCTACAATGAGCAGTTCTTC.